This entry lists 32 T cell receptor beta chains sequenced from one sample in a study of response to subunit inactivated influenza vaccine. TCRdb ran MiXCR on the RT-PCR reads and lists one entry per CDR3 protein. The sample has about 780,000 distinct CDR3 sequences, roughly 18% seen once. The sequencing here drew on PBMCs from blood, taken more than 4 days after vaccination. These receptors came from a man aged 45-65 years who received an inactivated influenza vaccine.

Comment on this clonotype: Mismatch with germline at one junction end may stem from a read error. This chain joins TRBV20-1 and TRBJ1-2; D might be TRBD1 (6 bases). The CDR3 runs 16 residues. Germline lookup yields CDR1 DFQATT and CDR2 SNEGSKA (reference sequence). CDR3 residues: CSARDGRGPSYYGYTF. The CDR3 coding sequence is TGCAGTGCCAGAGACGGCAGGGGCCCCAGCTACTATGGCTACACCTTC.

This clonotype was counted between two and nine times. This chain connects TRBV4-3 to TRBJ2-5; possible D gene TRBD2, 5 bases. CDR3 length: 15 residues. With 4 bases removed from V and 2 bases from J, the gap between germline ends came to 14 bases. Germline assignment: CDR1 LGHNA and CDR2 YSLEER. CDR3 bases: TGCGCCAGCAGCCGAGATGGAGGAACTCAAGAGACCCAGTACTTC. Its protein product is CASSRDGGTQETQYF.

This clonotype was observed a handful of times. Possible read error: a much larger clone is one base away. The V and J genes are TRBV28 and TRBJ2-3; D call uncertain. CDR3 length: 11 amino acids. V lost 7 bases and J 2 bases, leaving 4 bases between the germline ends. CDR1 is MDHEN and CDR2 is SYDVKM in the germline V gene. The CDR3 region is CASTYTDTQYF. CDR3 sequence (DNA): TGTGCCAGCACCTACACAGATACGCAGTATTTT.

This clonotype has more than one count but fewer than ten. The chain recombines TRBV27 with TRBJ2-6; 7 bases align to TRBD2. Germline V gene sequence: CDR1 MNHEY, CDR2 SMNVEV (reference sequence). The V and J ends lost 1 base and 1 base, in that order; junction bases with no gene match: 19. This CDR3 contains 22 residues. The CDR3 here is CASSLLTRGLGGNASGANVLTF. CDR3 DNA sequence: TGTGCCAGCAGTTTATTAACGAGAGGCCTGGGAGGGAACGCTTCTGGGGCCAACGTCCTGACTTTC.

The chain joins TRBV7-2 to TRBJ2-3; D remains unclear. The CDR3 has 14 residues. V was trimmed by 5 bases and J by 6 bases, leaving 15 bases between them. Germline V gene sequence: CDR1 SGHTA, CDR2 FQGNSA. CDR3 residues: CASSATPRMDTQYF. The CDR3 DNA reads TGTGCCAGCAGCGCGACCCCCAGGATGGATACGCAGTATTTT.

This clonotype was seen at least ten times. The chain uses TRBV6-1 and TRBJ2-1; possibly TRBD1 or TRBD2 for D (5 bases each). The germline V gene has CDR1 MNHNS and CDR2 SASEGT. Trimming took off 5 bases at V and 7 bases at J, with 12 bases between the two ends. The CDR3 is 13 amino acids. CDR3 region: CASSSQGRNEQFF. DNA for the CDR3: TGTGCCAGCAGTAGCCAGGGACGTAATGAGCAGTTCTTC.

This clonotype turned up a few times. The chain uses TRBV7-9 and TRBJ1-2; D uncertain. The CDR3 totals 13 residues. The V gene's germline CDR1 is SEHNR and CDR2 FQNEAQ (reference sequence). Trimming removed 5 bases from V and 3 bases from J, with 10 bases in between. CDR3 sequence (DNA): TGTGCCAGCAGCGAAAGAGACGACTATGGCTACACCTTC. Protein product: CASSERDDYGYTF.

V gene TRBV11-2 combines with J gene TRBJ2-1, with D possibly matching TRBD1 (6 bases). CDR1 and CDR2 (germline): SGHAT, FQNNGV. The CDR3 loop spans 16 amino acids. V lost 2 bases to trimming and J lost 4 bases, with 15 bases between them. Here the CDR3 DNA reads TGTGCCAGCAGCTTAATTAAGGGGGTTCCGTACAATGAGCAGTTCTTC. Its translation: CASSLIKGVPYNEQFF. The full variable domain, completed using reference TRBV11-2 and TRBJ2-1, is EAGVAQSPRYKIIEKRQSVAFWCNPISGHATLYWYQQILGQGPKLLIQFQNNGVVDDSQLPKDRFSAERLKGVDSTLKIQPAKLEDSAVYLCASSLIKGVPYNEQFFGPGTRLTVL.

The chain combines TRBV29-1 with TRBJ2-3; D is undetermined. Germline CDR1 SQVTM, CDR2 ANQGSEA. V lost 4 bases and J 6 bases, leaving 20 bases between the germline ends. The CDR3 spans 15 residues. The CDR3, as DNA: TGCAGCGTTGCGAGTTACATGGCCAACGCTGATACGCAGTATTTT. Translation gives CSVASYMANADTQYF.

This clonotype was found a few times. V and J are TRBV5-1 and TRBJ2-5, with a weak D call TRBD2 (6 bases). The CDR3 consists of 14 residues. Germline assignment: CDR1 SGHRS and CDR2 YFSETQ. The V end lost 5 bases, the J end lost 5 bases, and 16 bases lay between the germline ends. This CDR3 reads CASSPAGSDETQYF. The CDR3 nucleotides are TGCGCCAGCAGTCCCGCCGGGAGCGACGAGACCCAGTACTTC.

V and J are TRBV20-1 and TRBJ2-1; 14 bases are shared with TRBD2. This CDR3 is 12 amino acids long. CDR1 is DFQATT and CDR2 is SNEGSKA in the germline V gene (reference sequence). The CDR3 sequence is CRGTSGRNEQFF. CDR3 nucleotide sequence: TGCAGAGGGACTAGCGGGAGAAATGAGCAGTTCTTC.

The DNA for the CDR3 is TGTGCCAGCAGTTACCCGACAGGGGATTATGGCTACACCTTC. This gives the protein CASSYPTGDYGYTF. V usage is TRBV6-5 and J usage is TRBJ1-2; 8 nucleotides align to TRBD1. The V gene's germline CDR1 is MNHEY and CDR2 SVGAGI. V shed 2 bases and J 5 bases; nucleotides not matched to a gene: 4. There are 14 residues in the CDR3.

This clonotype has ten or more counts. The V and J genes are TRBV6-2 or TRBV6-3 and TRBJ2-7, with D possibly matching TRBD2 (5 bases). V gave up 8 bases and J gave up 3 bases, with 11 bases separating them. The CDR3 totals 12 residues. Per germline, CDR1 MNHEY and CDR2 SVGEGT. CDR3 nucleotide sequence: TGTGCCAGCCATCAAGGGAGCTACGAGCAGTACTTC. It codes for CASHQGSYEQYF.

The CDR3 spells CASSPDPTGELFF. The DNA for the CDR3 is TGTGCCAGCAGCCCCGACCCCACCGGGGAGCTGTTTTTT. V and J are TRBV7-3 and TRBJ2-2; D is undetermined. Germline V gene lookup returns CDR1 SGHTA and CDR2 FQGTGA. The V and J ends lost 5 bases and 4 bases respectively, with 8 bases between them. This CDR3 comprises 13 residues.

The rearrangement joins TRBV4-2 to TRBJ2-3; no reliable D call. V shed 2 bases and J shed 0 bases, with 6 bases lying between them. Germline V gene data show CDR1 as LGHNA and CDR2 as YNFKEQ. The CDR3 is made up of 14 amino acids. CDR3 DNA sequence: TGTGCCAGCAGCCAACATTTTAGCACAGATACGCAGTATTTT. It is translated as CASSQHFSTDTQYF.

The rearrangement joins TRBV10-3 to TRBJ2-2, with 12 bases that match TRBD2. V was pared by 2 bases and J by 7 bases, with 8 bases of the junction left unmatched. Germline V gene data show CDR1 as ENHRY and CDR2 as SYGVKD. The CDR3 totals 17 residues. CDR3 nucleotide sequence: TGTGCCATCAGTGAGCCCCCTAGCGGGGGGGCGATCGGGGAGCTGTTTTTT. Encoded protein: CAISEPPSGGAIGELFF.

The table lists this clonotype with a few counts. DNA of the CDR3: TGTGCCAGCAGCTTACAATCCGGGGAGCAGTTCTTC. Amino acids: CASSLQSGEQFF. This chain links TRBV7-9 with TRBJ2-1; D gene ambiguous. The CDR3 extends over 12 amino acids. CDR1 is SEHNR, CDR2 FQNEAQ, per germline (reference sequence). V was clipped by 2 bases and J by 10 bases, with 9 bases between them.

V gene TRBV20-1 combines with J gene TRBJ1-2; D remains unclear. The length of the CDR3 is 13 residues. Germline CDR1 is DFQATT and CDR2 is SNEGSKA (reference sequence). Trimming cost V 4 bases and J 5 bases, with 14 bases left between them. The CDR3 bases are TGCAGTGCTACCCTAGGACGGAAATATGGCTACACCTTC. As protein: CSATLGRKYGYTF.

This clonotype came up a few times. The chain is built from TRBV20-1 and TRBJ2-7; D call uncertain. Trimming removed 3 bases from V and 6 bases from J, with 15 bases in between. Per the germline V gene, CDR1 is DFQATT and CDR2 is SNEGSKA (reference sequence). The CDR3 length is 13 residues. Written as DNA, the CDR3 is TGCAGTGCTAGCGAGACGGCCGTACGCGAGCAGTACTTC. This translates into CSASETAVREQYF.

This chain links TRBV5-1 with TRBJ2-5; perhaps TRBD2 as D (7 bases). Germline lookup yields CDR1 SGHRS and CDR2 YFSETQ. This CDR3 comprises 14 residues. Trimming shortened V by 5 bases and J by 2 bases, and 13 bases separated the two germline ends. The CDR3 sequence: CASSNAGAQETQYF. The CDR3, as DNA: TGCGCCAGCAGTAATGCGGGGGCACAAGAGACCCAGTACTTC. Filled out from reference TRBV5-1 and TRBJ2-5, the complete variable domain reads KAGVTQTPRYLIKTRGQQVTLSCSPISGHRSVSWYQQTPGQGLQFLFEYFSETQRNKGNFPGRFSGRQFSNSRSEMNVSTLELGDSALYLCASSNAGAQETQYFGPGTRLLVL.

CDR3 bases: TGCGCCAGCAGTGATCGATTCCTAGGCGGGGCATCCTACAATGAGCAGTTCTTC. Translation: CASSDRFLGGASYNEQFF. The chain combines TRBV10-1 with TRBJ2-1; a weak D match, TRBD2 (6 bases). V lost 3 bases and J lost 1, with 19 bases in between. This CDR3 comprises 18 residues. Germline-derived CDR1 and CDR2 are WNHNN and SYGVQD (reference sequence).

This clonotype was detected only a few times. This chain uses TRBV5-5 with TRBJ1-6, with D possibly being TRBD1 (6 bases). Trimming shortened V by 0 bases and J by 10 bases, and 14 bases separated the two germline ends. The CDR3 contains 15 residues. CDR1 and CDR2 from the germline V gene are SGHKS and YYEKEE (reference sequence). The CDR3, as DNA: TGTGCCAGCAGCTTGGAACAGGGTTTTTACTCACCCCTCCACTTT. Translating gives CASSLEQGFYSPLHF. The full variable domain, completed using reference TRBV5-5 and TRBJ1-6, is DAGVTQSPTHLIKTRGQQVTLRCSPISGHKSVSWYQQVLGQGPQFIFQYYEKEERGRGNFPDRFSARQFPNYSSELNVNALLLGDSALYLCASSLEQGFYSPLHFGNGTRLTVT.

The V and J genes are TRBV5-1 and TRBJ2-1; D gene unclear. Germline V gene data show CDR1 as SGHRS and CDR2 as YFSETQ. V was pared by 0 bases and J by 2 bases, with 9 bases between. The CDR3 covers 15 residues. CDR3: CASSLDWRTYNEQFF. The CDR3 region has the DNA TGCGCCAGCAGCTTGGACTGGAGAACCTACAATGAGCAGTTCTTC. Drawing the rest from reference TRBV5-1 and TRBJ2-1, the complete variable domain is KAGVTQTPRYLIKTRGQQVTLSCSPISGHRSVSWYQQTPGQGLQFLFEYFSETQRNKGNFPGRFSGRQFSNSRSEMNVSTLELGDSALYLCASSLDWRTYNEQFFGPGTRLTVL.

The table lists this clonotype with a few counts. V usage is TRBV7-9 and J usage is TRBJ2-5; maybe TRBD1 (6 bases). V was shortened by 5 bases and J by 2 bases, with 15 bases between the two germline ends. CDR1 is SEHNR, CDR2 FQNEAQ, per germline (reference sequence). The CDR3 runs to 15 residues. The CDR3: CASSPQTGHQETQYF. CDR3 sequence (DNA): TGTGCCAGCAGCCCGCAGACAGGTCATCAAGAGACCCAGTACTTC.

The V and J genes are TRBV20-1 and TRBJ2-2, with 10 nucleotides matching TRBD2. Trimming at V came to 3 bases and at J to 1 base, leaving 5 bases not matched to a gene. Germline lookup yields CDR1 DFQATT and CDR2 SNEGSKA (reference sequence). This CDR3 is built from 16 residues. The CDR3 sequence is CSASSSSGGNTGELFF. The CDR3 nucleotides read TGCAGTGCTAGCTCCTCTAGCGGGGGGAACACCGGGGAGCTGTTTTTT.

V and J are TRBV20-1 and TRBJ2-1, with D tentatively TRBD2 (5 bases). Per the germline V gene, CDR1 is DFQATT and CDR2 is SNEGSKA (reference sequence). V dropped 6 bases and J dropped 2 bases, with 11 bases sitting between them. The length of the CDR3 is 13 residues. For the CDR3, the DNA is TGCAGTGCCGAGGGCATGGCCTACAATGAGCAGTTCTTC. As protein: CSAEGMAYNEQFF.

This sequence joins TRBV7-2 and TRBJ2-7; 8 bases agree with TRBD2. This CDR3 comprises 14 residues. Germline lookup yields CDR1 SGHTA and CDR2 FQGNSA. J gave up 3 bases and V 5 bases, and 6 bases lay outside the gene matches. CDR3 sequence (DNA): TGTGCCAGCAGCCAAAGGGCGGGGGGCTACGAGCAGTACTTC. Translation: CASSQRAGGYEQYF.

The chain recombines TRBV3-1 with TRBJ1-1, with 10 bases that match TRBD1. Germline V lookup: CDR1 LGHDT, CDR2 YNNKEL (reference sequence). CDR3 length: 14 residues. With 6 bases clipped from V and 5 bases from J, the junction kept 6 bases outside the gene matches. The CDR3 region is CASRARDRGTEAFF. Written as DNA, the CDR3 is TGTGCCAGCAGAGCCCGGGACAGGGGAACTGAAGCTTTCTTT.

V and J are TRBV5-1 and TRBJ2-1; TRBD2 matches 12 bases. The germline V gene encodes CDR1 SGHRS and CDR2 YFSETQ. The CDR3 length is 15 residues. Germline trimming cut 4 bases from V and 10 bases from J; bases unmatched to any gene: 9. This CDR3 reads CASSPRTSGKGEQFF. The CDR3 bases are TGCGCCAGCAGCCCAAGGACTAGCGGGAAGGGCGAGCAGTTCTTC.

This clonotype showed up just a few times. The chain uses TRBV20-1 and TRBJ2-7; TRBD1 agrees at 7 bases. The CDR3 contains 13 residues. Trimming at V came to 5 bases and at J to 2 bases, leaving 6 bases not matched to a gene. Per germline, CDR1 DFQATT and CDR2 SNEGSKA (reference sequence). As DNA, the CDR3 is TGCAGTGCTCCCGCGACAGGGACCTACGAGCAGTACTTC. It encodes CSAPATGTYEQYF.

The J gene is TRBJ1-5, the V gene TRBV20-1, with a tentative D call TRBD1 (5 bases). The germline V gene has CDR1 DFQATT and CDR2 SNEGSKA (reference sequence). Trimming shortened V by 5 bases and J by 4 bases, and 15 bases separated the two germline ends. The CDR3 loop spans 14 amino acids. CDR3 residues: CSAGGEGRNQPQHF. CDR3 coding DNA: TGCAGTGCTGGGGGGGAGGGGCGGAATCAGCCCCAGCATTTT.

The V and J genes are TRBV10-3 and TRBJ2-1; D might be TRBD2 (6 bases). The germline V gene encodes CDR1 ENHRY and CDR2 SYGVKD. This CDR3 region has 14 residues. V was pared by 7 bases and J by 8 bases, with 18 bases between. The CDR3 nucleotides read TGTGCCATCAATCGGGACTCGAGGTCCCATGAGCAGTTCTTC. Protein sequence: CAINRDSRSHEQFF.